These 20 T cell receptor beta chains came from one sample sequenced in a study of T cell responses to AZD1222 COVID-19 vaccine. The table came from immunoSEQ multiplex PCR; TCRdb's copy has only in-frame clones and leaves some out. The sample has 70,000 to 100,000 clones; approximately 90% are singletons. The source was peripheral blood, collected 28 days after the second AZD1222 dose. The receptors here all came from an adult who received the AZD1222 COVID-19 vaccine.

A remark on this clone: The junction does not match germline at one end; this may be a read error. The chain combines TRBV2 with TRBJ1-5; D is unclear. There are 13 residues in the CDR3. Germline V gene lookup returns CDR1 SNHLY and CDR2 FYNNEI. In DNA, the CDR3 is TGCGCGTCGGGAGCGTATAGCAATCAGCCCCAGCATTTT. Encoded protein: CASGAYSNQPQHF.

This clone showed up just once. The chain is built from TRBV29-1 and TRBJ1-6; 8 bases match TRBD1. In germline, CDR1 is SQVTM, CDR2 ANQGSEA. This CDR3 region has 13 residues. V lost 4 bases, J lost 8 bases, and 4 bases stayed unmatched. CDR3 DNA: TGCAGCGTTGGCTCAGGGGGCGATTCACCCCTCCACTTT. This gives the protein CSVGSGGDSPLHF.

The chain joins TRBV6-1 to TRBJ2-1; the D gene is possibly TRBD1 (6 bases). CDR1 is MNHNS and CDR2 is SASEGT in the germline V gene. Trimming stripped 3 bases from V and 6 bases from J, with 18 bases between. The CDR3 is 16 residues long. The CDR3 nucleotides are TGTGCCAGCAGTGATTCTTTGGGGGCGAGGGGCAATGAGCAGTTCTTC. It codes for CASSDSLGARGNEQFF.

CDR3 amino acids: CASRWSEDNQPQHF. The DNA for the CDR3 is TGTGCCAGCCGGTGGTCGGAAGACAATCAGCCCCAGCATTTT. The chain combines TRBV6-5 with TRBJ1-5; D is ambiguous. This CDR3 is 14 amino acids long. CDR1 is MNHEY and CDR2 is SVGAGI in the germline V gene. Trimming removed 8 bases at V and 3 bases at J, with 14 bases between.

The V gene is TRBV3-1 (or the pseudogene TRBV3-2), the J gene TRBJ1-2; 7 bases line up with TRBD1. The V gene's germline CDR1 is LGHDT and CDR2 YNNKEL (reference sequence). This CDR3 is built from 15 residues. V shed 0 bases and J 7 bases; nucleotides not matched to a gene: 8. CDR3 sequence reads: CASSQERGRGGGYTF. The CDR3 DNA sequence: TGTGCCAGCAGCCAAGAGAGGGGGCGCGGGGGTGGCTACACCTTC.

With regard to this clone: Other DNA sequences from this sample encode an identical CDR3 as well. The chain uses TRBV18 and TRBJ1-1; perhaps TRBD1 as D (5 bases). Trimming removed 6 bases at V and 1 base at J, with 9 bases between. The CDR3 loop spans 13 amino acids. Germline values: CDR1 KGHSH, CDR2 LQKENI. The CDR3 DNA sequence: TGTGCCAGCTCCCCGACAGAGAACACTGAAGCTTTCTTT. The encoded protein is CASSPTENTEAFF. Based on the CDR3 plus reference TRBV18 and TRBJ1-1, the full variable domain is NAGVMQNPRHLVRRRGQEARLRCSPMKGHSHVYWYRQLPEEGLKFMVYLQKENIIDESGMPKERFSAEFPKEGPSILRIQQVVRGDSAAYFCASSPTENTEAFFGQGTRLTVV.

The chain recombines TRBV18 with TRBJ2-2, with 8 bases that match TRBD1. Germline-derived CDR1 and CDR2 are KGHSH and LQKENI. V lost 3 bases, J lost 3 bases, and 6 bases stayed unmatched. The length of the CDR3 is 16 residues. The CDR3 here is CASSPQGASDTGELFF. CDR3 in DNA: TGTGCCAGCTCACCCCAGGGGGCCTCGGACACCGGGGAGCTGTTTTTT.

The chain recombines TRBV4-3 with TRBJ1-4; TRBD1 might be the D (5 bases). The CDR3 is 16 amino acids. V was cut by 3 bases and J by 0 bases, with 11 bases left in between. CDR1 and CDR2 from the germline V gene are LGHNA and YSLEER. The CDR3 sequence is CASSQYLQATNEKLFF. DNA for the CDR3: TGCGCCAGCAGCCAGTACTTACAGGCAACTAATGAAAAACTGTTTTTT.

This chain's CDR3 is CASSLILSGQGRHEQYF. CDR3 DNA sequence: TGTGCCAGCAGCTTAATTTTATCAGGACAGGGGCGCCACGAGCAGTACTTC. V usage is TRBV5-4 and J usage is TRBJ2-7; 9 nucleotides align to TRBD1. The ends lost 2 bases at V and 5 bases at J; junction bases unmatched: 14. The CDR3 extends over 17 amino acids. Germline V gives CDR1 SGHNT, CDR2 YYREEE (reference sequence).

J is TRBJ1-2 and V is TRBV2, with 7 bases identical to TRBD1. Germline V gene sequence: CDR1 SNHLY, CDR2 FYNNEI. The length of the CDR3 is 14 residues. The junction had 9 bases not matched to a gene; V was cut back by 7 bases and J by 4 bases. CDR3 loop: CASMGQGGFYGYTF. The CDR3 DNA follows: TGTGCCAGCATGGGGCAGGGGGGGTTCTATGGCTACACCTTC.

This chain joins TRBV6-1 and TRBJ2-5; 12 positions agree with TRBD2. CDR1 MNHNS and CDR2 SASEGT come from the germline V gene. The V segment lost 1 base and the J segment 2 bases; nucleotides outside the gene matches: 8. The CDR3 has 18 amino acids. Written as DNA, the CDR3 is TGTGCCAGCAGTGAAGTGGCTAGCGGGGGGGCACGGCAAGAGACCCAGTACTTC. This codes for CASSEVASGGARQETQYF.

This chain uses TRBV7-7 with TRBJ2-5; TRBD2 aligns across 12 bases. The V segment lost 5 bases and the J segment 5 bases; nucleotides outside the gene matches: 12. Germline V lookup: CDR1 SSHAT, CDR2 FNYEAQ (reference sequence). CDR3 size: 17 residues. This chain's CDR3 is CASSPRRASGGAETQYF. DNA of the CDR3: TGTGCCAGCAGCCCCCGTCGGGCTAGCGGGGGGGCTGAGACCCAGTACTTC. Looking up the rest from reference TRBV7-7 and TRBJ2-5 gives the full variable domain: GAGVSQSPRYKVTKRGQDVTLRCDPISSHATLYWYQQALGQGPEFLTYFNYEAQPDKSGLPSDRFSAERPEGSISTLTIQRTEQRDSAMYRCASSPRRASGGAETQYFGPGTRLLVL.

The V call is TRBV7-9, the J call TRBJ1-3, with D possibly matching TRBD1 (6 bases). There are 17 residues in the CDR3. Trimming removed 5 bases at V and 5 bases at J, with 22 bases between. From germline, CDR1 is SEHNR and CDR2 FQNEAQ (reference sequence). The CDR3 region has the DNA TGTGCCAGCAGCGCTAGGGCAGGGACACCGCTTCGAAACACCATATATTTT. Translation: CASSARAGTPLRNTIYF.

The chain recombines TRBV7-2 with TRBJ1-2; possibly TRBD1 for D (5 bases). This CDR3 has 16 amino acids. V was cut by 7 bases and J by 5 bases, with 23 bases left in between. Looked up from germline, CDR1 is SGHTA and CDR2 is FQGNSA. CDR3 coding DNA: TGTGCCAGCACCCTAGTGGGTCAGGGTGGGGGGTATGGCTACACCTTC. It yields the protein CASTLVGQGGGYGYTF.

The J gene is TRBJ1-2, the V gene TRBV6-5; weak D call: TRBD1 (6 bases). The CDR3 spans 14 residues. Trimming cost V 6 bases and J 4 bases, with 15 bases left between them. Germline V gene data show CDR1 as MNHEY and CDR2 as SVGAGI. Written as DNA, the CDR3 is TGTGCCAGCAGCCGAGACAGGCCGCTCTATGGCTACACCTTC. This gives the protein CASSRDRPLYGYTF.

The chain combines TRBV6-5 with TRBJ1-2; TRBD1 matches 8 bases. V shed 4 bases and J 3 bases; nucleotides not matched to a gene: 4. This CDR3 has 14 amino acids. Germline-derived CDR1 and CDR2 are MNHEY and SVGAGI. The chain's CDR3 is CASSSDRGHYGYTF. CDR3 coding DNA: TGTGCCAGCAGTTCCGACAGGGGTCACTATGGCTACACCTTC.

This rearrangement joins TRBV4-1 to TRBJ1-1, with TRBD1 matching 8 bases. Germline CDR1 reads MGHRA; CDR2 reads YSYEKL. The CDR3 is 15 amino acids. Trimming cost V 2 bases and J 1 base; bases outside gene matches: 3. CDR3 coding DNA: TGCGCCAGCAGCCAAAGCGGGACAGGGAACACTGAAGCTTTCTTT. Residues: CASSQSGTGNTEAFF.

The V gene is TRBV5-1, the J gene TRBJ1-1, with 7 nucleotides matching TRBD1. Germline V gene data show CDR1 as SGHRS and CDR2 as YFSETQ. The V segment lost 4 bases and the J segment 7 bases; nucleotides outside the gene matches: 13. CDR3 size: 15 residues. CDR3: CASSLRTGYPIEAFF. The CDR3 region has the DNA TGCGCCAGCAGCCTCAGGACAGGATACCCGATTGAAGCTTTCTTT.

The CDR3 region is CASSMLGTATNEKLFF. DNA of the CDR3: TGTGCCAGTAGTATGTTAGGGACTGCAACTAATGAAAAACTGTTTTTT. This chain joins TRBV19 and TRBJ1-4, with D possibly being TRBD1 (5 bases). CDR3 length: 16 amino acids. Deletions cut 3 bases from V and 0 bases from J, with 11 bases between. Germline V CDR1 and CDR2: LNHDA, SQIVND (reference sequence).

This clone showed up just once. The V gene is TRBV7-9, the J gene TRBJ1-1, with 7 positions matching TRBD1. The CDR3 contains 14 residues. The germline V gene encodes CDR1 SEHNR and CDR2 FQNEAQ (reference sequence). After removal of 4 bases from V and 5 bases from J, the junction contained 7 bases not matched to a gene. CDR3 sequence reads: CASSSGGQLTEAFF. Here the CDR3 DNA reads TGTGCCAGCAGCTCTGGGGGACAGTTAACTGAAGCTTTCTTT.